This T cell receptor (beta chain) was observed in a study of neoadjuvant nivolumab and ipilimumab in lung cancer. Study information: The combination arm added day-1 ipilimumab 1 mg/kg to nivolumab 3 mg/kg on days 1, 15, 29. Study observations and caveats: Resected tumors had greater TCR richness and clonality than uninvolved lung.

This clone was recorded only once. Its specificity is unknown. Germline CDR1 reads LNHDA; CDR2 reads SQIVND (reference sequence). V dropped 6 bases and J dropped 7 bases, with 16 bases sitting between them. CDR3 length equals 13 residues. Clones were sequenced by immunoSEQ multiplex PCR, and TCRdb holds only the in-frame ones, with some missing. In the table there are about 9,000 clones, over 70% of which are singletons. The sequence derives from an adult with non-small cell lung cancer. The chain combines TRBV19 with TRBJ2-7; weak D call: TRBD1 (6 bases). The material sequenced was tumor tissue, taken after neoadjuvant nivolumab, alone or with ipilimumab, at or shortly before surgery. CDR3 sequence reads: CASSDRRTGEQYF. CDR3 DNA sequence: TGTGCCAGTAGCGACAGGCGGACGGGGGAGCAGTACTTC.